The sequence of this TCR beta chain was determined in a study of beta chain features in type 1 diabetes. The study, taken as a whole, reports: In comparison with healthy donors, patients had naive, central memory and Treg TCRB repertoires that appeared more similar. Insertions were fewer and deletions more numerous at VDJ junctions in type 1 diabetes patients. Shortening of TCRB CDR3s, moderate but significant, appeared in all four CD4+ subsets of Type 1 diabetes patients.

TCRB transcripts that were expressed got sequenced, as all of the isolated RNA had been reverse transcribed. Some clones are missing from TCRdb's copy, which holds only in-frame ones; the method was immunoSEQ multiplex PCR. The sample carries 20,000 to 30,000 clones, 55% to 75% recorded once. The collection from each donor was one heparinised blood draw averaging roughly 100 mL. Sorting of CD4+ naive, central memory, regulatory and stem cell-like memory cells was performed via CD45RO/CCR7/CD25/CD127/CD95/CD27. Worth noting for this clone: The antigen is unknown.

In germline, CDR1 is SGHRS, CDR2 YFSETQ. There are 16 residues in the CDR3. The J segment lost 7 bases and the V segment lost 3 bases, leaving 13 bases of the junction unmatched. Sequencing was performed on Tregs from blood. The chain links TRBV5-1 to TRBJ2-7; 10 bases align to TRBD1. The sequence was collected from a man aged 18 to 30 with type 1 diabetes. The CDR3 region is CASSYQTGTGAFEQYF. Written as DNA, the CDR3 is TGCGCCAGCAGCTACCAGACCGGGACAGGGGCCTTTGAGCAGTACTTC.